A single sample gave rise to the 18 T cell receptor beta chains below, sequenced in a study of vaccination effects on CD4 cells after COVID-19. Which antigens these TCRs recognize remains unknown. Here immunoSEQ multiplex PCR was the method, and the copy in TCRdb shows in-frame clones only, minus some. The repertoire has 30,000 to 35,000 clones, roughly 74% of them found once; the top ten carry 14% to 15%. Following 10 days of culture, CD4+ T cells were isolated. Two-dose BNT162b2 or mRNA-1273 vaccination was given to participants. The sample was CD4+ T cells from PBMCs cultured without peptide, taken after COVID-19 vaccination. These receptors were taken from a human donor who received a COVID-19 vaccine.

This clone occurred a few times. CDR3 in DNA: TGTGCCAGTAGTATCCTCTCCGGGAATAATGAAAAACTGTTTTTT. It is translated as CASSILSGNNEKLFF. The chain links TRBV19 to TRBJ1-4; D ambiguous. The CDR3 is made up of 15 amino acids. The V end lost 3 bases, the J end lost 4 bases, and 12 bases lay between the germline ends. The V gene's germline CDR1 is LNHDA and CDR2 SQIVND (reference sequence).

The chain is built from TRBV18 and TRBJ2-3; D gene ambiguous. V lost 0 bases, J lost 0 bases, and 10 bases lay in between. CDR3 size: 16 residues. CDR1 and CDR2 from the germline V gene are KGHSH and LQKENI. CDR3 loop: CASSPPGPFSTDTQYF. The CDR3 coding sequence is TGTGCCAGCTCACCACCCGGACCCTTTAGCACAGATACGCAGTATTTT.

The gene calls are TRBV28 and TRBJ1-2; D is unresolved. The CDR3 covers 12 residues. V lost 6 bases and J 13 bases, leaving 18 bases between the germline ends. Per germline, CDR1 MDHEN and CDR2 SYDVKM. The CDR3 spells CASSPSGSAITF. CDR3 bases: TGTGCCAGCAGCCCCTCCGGCAGCGCCATCACCTTC.

The chain uses TRBV9 and TRBJ1-1, with D possibly being TRBD1 (6 bases). CDR1 and CDR2 from the germline V gene are SGDLS and YYNGEE. The CDR3 sequence is 15 residues long. The ends were cut back, 4 bases at V and 5 bases at J, with 18 bases in the middle. CDR3 sequence (DNA): TGTGCCAGCAGCACTCAGGGGAATTCGGGGACTGAAGCTTTCTTT. It specifies CASSTQGNSGTEAFF.

The genes are TRBV11-2 and TRBJ1-2; maybe TRBD1 (6 bases). Germline CDR1 SGHAT, CDR2 FQNNGV. Trimming took off 1 base at V and 7 bases at J, with 16 bases between the two ends. This CDR3 contains 15 residues. CDR3 amino acids: CASSLGGASPPGYTF. The CDR3 coding sequence is TGTGCCAGCAGCTTAGGGGGGGCGTCGCCTCCTGGCTACACCTTC.

This clone was seen more than once but under ten times. V gene TRBV4-1 combines with J gene TRBJ2-1; TRBD2 is a possible D gene (6 bases). CDR1 is MGHRA and CDR2 is YSYEKL in the germline V gene. The CDR3 is 16 amino acids. Trimming took off 2 bases at V and 5 bases at J, with 16 bases between the two ends. The CDR3 is CASSQSPTRRDNEQFF. The CDR3 DNA reads TGCGCCAGCAGCCAATCCCCCACGCGGAGGGACAATGAGCAGTTCTTC.

This sequence joins TRBV1 and TRBJ2-7; no check of the table's D call, TRBD1, against the DNA was made. TRBV1 is shown as a pseudogene. CDR3 length: 13 residues. CDR3: CTSSFRDRLEQYF. For the CDR3, the DNA is TGCACCAGCAGCTTCCGGGACAGACTCGAGCAGTACTTC.

This clone was counted between two and nine times. V usage is TRBV29-1 and J usage is TRBJ1-2; TRBD1 might be the D (5 bases). The V gene's germline CDR1 is SQVTM and CDR2 ANQGSEA. V lost 4 bases to trimming and J lost 1 base, with 16 bases between them. CDR3 length: 15 residues. The CDR3 here is CSVASVQGINYGYTF. CDR3 coding DNA: TGCAGCGTTGCCTCCGTCCAGGGAATTAACTATGGCTACACCTTC.

J is TRBJ1-6 and V is TRBV30; 7 bases are shared with TRBD1. V was clipped by 3 bases and J by 8 bases; unmatched bases: 10. This CDR3 is built from 15 residues. Germline V gives CDR1 GTSNPN, CDR2 SVGIG (reference sequence). CDR3 sequence reads: CAWSVMDRRDSPLHF. The CDR3 region has the DNA TGTGCCTGGAGCGTGATGGACAGGAGGGATTCACCCCTCCACTTT.

This sequence joins TRBV2 and TRBJ2-5; 7 nucleotides align to TRBD1. CDR1 SNHLY and CDR2 FYNNEI come from the germline V gene. This CDR3 region has 14 residues. V shed 8 bases, J shed 1 base, and the junction held 7 bases outside the gene matches. CDR3 residues: CASQRDRAQETQYF. The CDR3 region has the DNA TGTGCCAGCCAACGTGACAGGGCCCAAGAGACCCAGTACTTC.

The rearrangement links TRBV30 to TRBJ1-3; D remains ambiguous. CDR1 and CDR2 from the germline V gene are GTSNPN and SVGIG (reference sequence). This CDR3 comprises 12 residues. V was clipped by 4 bases and J by 3 bases, with 7 bases between them. The CDR3 loop is CAWKPGGNTIYF. DNA of the CDR3: TGTGCCTGGAAGCCGGGTGGAAACACCATATATTTT.

This clone was detected a few times. The CDR3 loop reads CASSATGESGYTF. As DNA, the CDR3 is TGTGCCAGCAGTGCTACAGGGGAGAGTGGCTACACCTTC. The chain carries TRBV3-1 (or the pseudogene TRBV3-2) and TRBJ1-2; 7 positions match TRBD1. CDR1 is LGHDT and CDR2 is YNNKEL in the germline V gene (reference sequence). The CDR3 is 13 amino acids. With V trimmed by 6 bases and J by 7 bases, 8 bases remained unmatched.

This chain uses TRBV30 with TRBJ1-2, with D perhaps TRBD1 (5 bases). The length of the CDR3 is 13 residues. V lost 5 bases, J lost 10 bases, and 20 bases lay in between. The germline gives CDR1 GTSNPN, CDR2 SVGIG (reference sequence). The CDR3: CAWAPSSRASYTF. CDR3 nucleotide sequence: TGTGCCTGGGCACCCTCTTCCAGGGCCTCCTACACCTTC.

CDR3 in DNA: TGTGCCAGCAGCCCACGCGTAGGGGGGTGGGGACACACCGGGGAGCTGTTTTTT. Protein product: CASSPRVGGWGHTGELFF. The chain employs TRBV7-2 and TRBJ2-2; D might be TRBD1 or TRBD2, each matching 6 bases. V shed 5 bases and J shed 3 bases, with 22 bases lying between them. Germline assignment: CDR1 SGHTA and CDR2 FQGNSA. This CDR3 is 18 amino acids long. Full variable domain (rest looked up from reference TRBV7-2 and TRBJ2-2): GAGVSQSPSNKVTEKGKDVELRCDPISGHTALYWYRQSLGQGLEFLIYFQGNSAPDKSGLPSDRFSAERTGGSVSTLTIQRTQQEDSAVYLCASSPRVGGWGHTGELFFGEGSRLTVL.

V gene TRBV12-3 or TRBV12-4 combines with J gene TRBJ2-1, with D possibly TRBD2 on 5 matching bases. This CDR3 has 12 residues. Deletions cut 8 bases from V and 7 bases from J, with 12 bases between. This CDR3 is CASGTAGNEQFF. The CDR3 DNA is TGTGCCAGCGGAACGGCGGGTAATGAGCAGTTCTTC.

V gene TRBV12-3 or TRBV12-4 combines with J gene TRBJ2-7; D possibly corresponds to TRBD1 (5 bases). The CDR3 totals 13 residues. V was cut by 3 bases and J by 2 bases, with 8 bases left in between. CDR3 sequence: CASSLGQTYEQYF. The CDR3 DNA reads TGTGCCAGCAGTTTGGGGCAGACCTACGAGCAGTACTTC.

The chain employs TRBV15 and TRBJ1-1, with 8 bases aligning to TRBD1. Germline values: CDR1 LNHNV, CDR2 YYDKDF (reference sequence). The CDR3 length is 14 residues. V lost 4 bases, J lost 1 base, and 2 bases stayed unmatched. This CDR3 is CATSIGTGNTEAFF. CDR3 coding DNA: TGTGCCACCAGCATCGGGACAGGGAACACTGAAGCTTTCTTT.

J is TRBJ2-3 and V is TRBV2; 10 bases match TRBD1. Trimming took 6 bases from V and 0 from J; bases not matched to a gene: 9. The CDR3 covers 17 residues. CDR1 and CDR2 from the germline V gene are SNHLY and FYNNEI. CDR3 residues: CASSLLSGQGSTDTQYF. CDR3 DNA sequence: TGTGCCAGCAGCCTCCTGTCGGGACAGGGGAGCACAGATACGCAGTATTTT.